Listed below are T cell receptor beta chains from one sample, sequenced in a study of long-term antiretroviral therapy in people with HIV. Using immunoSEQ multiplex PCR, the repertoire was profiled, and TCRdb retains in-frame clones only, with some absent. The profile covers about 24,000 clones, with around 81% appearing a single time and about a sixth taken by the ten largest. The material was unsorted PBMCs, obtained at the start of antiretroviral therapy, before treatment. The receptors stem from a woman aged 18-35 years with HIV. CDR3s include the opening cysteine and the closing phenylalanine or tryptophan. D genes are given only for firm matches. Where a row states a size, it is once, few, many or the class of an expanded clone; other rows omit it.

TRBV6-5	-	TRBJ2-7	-	CASSGRTTYEQYF	TGTGCCAGCAGCGGACGGACAACCTACGAGCAGTACTTC
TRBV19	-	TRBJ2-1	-	CASSVGGRSYNEQFF	TGTGCCAGTAGCGTCGGGGGGCGCTCCTACAATGAGCAGTTCTTC
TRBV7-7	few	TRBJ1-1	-	CAKNGDSQNTEAFF	TGTGCTAAAAACGGAGACAGTCAGAACACTGAAGCTTTCTTT
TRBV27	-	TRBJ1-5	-	CASSSTSGFSNQPQHF	TGTGCCAGCAGTTCTACCAGCGGATTTAGCAATCAGCCCCAGCATTTT
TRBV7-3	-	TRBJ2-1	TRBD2	CASSLIAGVTYNEQFF	TGTGCCAGCAGCTTAATAGCGGGAGTTACCTACAATGAGCAGTTCTTC
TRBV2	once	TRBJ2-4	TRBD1	CASSDGTGANIQYF	TGTGCCAGCAGTGACGGGACAGGGGCAAACATTCAGTACTTC
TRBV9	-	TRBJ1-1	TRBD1	CASSAGQGAGMNTEAFF	TGTGCCAGCAGCGCGGGACAGGGGGCGGGTATGAACACTGAAGCTTTCTTT
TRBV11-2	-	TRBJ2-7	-	CASRSVGVTAIPFSYEQYF	TGTGCCAGCAGATCCGTAGGGGTGACAGCTATCCCCTTCTCCTACGAGCAGTACTTC
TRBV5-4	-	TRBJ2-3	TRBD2	CASSLDLTGGLTDTQYF	TGTGCCAGCAGCTTGGATCTTACGGGGGGGTTAACAGATACGCAGTATTTT
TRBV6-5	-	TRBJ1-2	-	CASSYLKGEIGYTF	TGTGCCAGCAGTTACCTTAAAGGGGAAATTGGCTACACCTTC
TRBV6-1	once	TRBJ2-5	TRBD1	CASSETRGETQYF	TGTGCCAGCAGTGAGACCAGGGGGGAGACCCAGTACTTC
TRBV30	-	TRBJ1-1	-	CAWSGGWRRSENTEAFF	TGTGCCTGGAGCGGGGGATGGAGACGTAGCGAGAACACTGAAGCTTTCTTT
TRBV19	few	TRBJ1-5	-	CASSIGLRGNQPQHF	TGTGCCAGTAGTATAGGGTTACGGGGCAATCAGCCCCAGCATTTT
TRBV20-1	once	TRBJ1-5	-	CSAAGSQPQHF	TGCAGTGCTGCAGGGTCACAGCCCCAGCATTTT
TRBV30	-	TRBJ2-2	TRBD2	CAWSVRGSGRIGELFF	TGTGCCTGGAGTGTACGAGGTAGCGGGAGGATCGGGGAGCTGTTTTTT
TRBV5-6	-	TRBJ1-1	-	CASSLGLGNTEAFF	TGTGCCAGCAGCTTGGGTCTCGGGAACACTGAAGCTTTCTTT
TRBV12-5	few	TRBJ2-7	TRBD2	CASALGRGDEQYF	TGTGCTAGTGCCCTGGGGCGGGGGGACGAGCAGTACTTC
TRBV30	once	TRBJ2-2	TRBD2	CAWSVPEEREGNTGELFF	TGTGCCTGGAGTGTTCCGGAGGAGCGGGAGGGAAACACCGGGGAGCTGTTTTTT
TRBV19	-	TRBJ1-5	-	CASSIPGAGGEPQHF	TGTGCCAGTAGTATTCCGGGGGCGGGAGGAGAGCCCCAGCATTTT
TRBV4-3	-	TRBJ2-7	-	CASSRLVSSYEQYF	TGCGCCAGCAGCCGGTTAGTTAGCTCCTACGAGCAGTACTTC
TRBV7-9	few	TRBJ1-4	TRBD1	CASSLASGTGNEKLFF	TGTGCCAGCAGCTTAGCGTCCGGGACAGGGAATGAAAAACTGTTTTTT
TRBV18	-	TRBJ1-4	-	CASSPAQTDEKLFF	TGTGCCAGCTCACCCGCACAAACAGATGAAAAACTGTTTTTT
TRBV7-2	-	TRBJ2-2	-	CASSLGTGSLRELFF	TGTGCCAGCAGCTTAGGTACAGGGAGTTTGAGGGAGCTGTTTTTT
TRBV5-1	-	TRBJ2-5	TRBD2	CASSLLAGGMETQYF	TGCGCCAGCAGCTTGCTAGCGGGAGGGATGGAGACCCAGTACTTC
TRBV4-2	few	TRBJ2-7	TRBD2	CASSPTGGRSYEQYF	TGTGCCAGCAGCCCCACCGGGGGGAGGTCCTACGAGCAGTACTTC
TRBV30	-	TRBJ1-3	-	CAWSVVGPGNTIYF	TGTGCCTGGAGTGTAGTCGGACCTGGAAACACCATATATTTT
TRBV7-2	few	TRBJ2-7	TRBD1	CASSLRDRGAYEQYF	TGTGCCAGCAGCCTAAGGGACAGGGGGGCCTACGAGCAGTACTTC
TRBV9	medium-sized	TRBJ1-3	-	CASSDAGTPGNTIYF	TGTGCCAGCAGCGATGCCGGGACACCGGGAAACACCATATATTTT
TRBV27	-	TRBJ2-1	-	CASSLSGDNEQFF	TGTGCCAGCAGTTTATCGGGCGACAATGAGCAGTTCTTC
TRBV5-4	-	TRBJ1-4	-	CASSQTDNEKLFF	TGTGCCAGCTCCCAGACAGATAATGAAAAACTGTTTTTT
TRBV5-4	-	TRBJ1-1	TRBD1	CASSWGTVGTEAFF	TGTGCCAGCAGCTGGGGGACAGTTGGGACTGAAGCTTTCTTT
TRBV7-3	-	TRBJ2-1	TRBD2	CASSLMGGSIYNEQFF	TGTGCCAGCAGCCTAATGGGGGGGTCTATTTACAATGAGCAGTTCTTC
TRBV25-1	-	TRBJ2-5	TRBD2	CASSESTSGGAGETQYF	TGTGCCAGCAGTGAATCTACTAGCGGGGGGGCCGGGGAGACCCAGTACTTC
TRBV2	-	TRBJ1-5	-	CASSAGMGSNQPQHF	TGTGCCAGCAGCGCAGGGATGGGGAGCAATCAGCCCCAGCATTTT
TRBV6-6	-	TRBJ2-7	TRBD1	CASRVGTGSTYEQYF	TGTGCCAGCAGGGTGGGGACAGGATCTACCTACGAGCAGTACTTC
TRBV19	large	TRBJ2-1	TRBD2	CASSGGIAGLKFF	TGTGCCAGTAGTGGGGGTATAGCGGGACTAAAGTTCTTC
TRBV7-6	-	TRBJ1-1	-	CASSPTENTEAFF	TGTGCCAGCAGCCCCACGGAGAACACTGAAGCTTTCTTT
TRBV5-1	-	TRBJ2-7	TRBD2	CASSLGAGANSYEQYF	TGCGCCAGCAGCTTGGGAGCGGGGGCCAATTCCTACGAGCAGTACTTC
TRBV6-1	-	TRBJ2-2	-	CASSEYLRDLNTGELFF	TGTGCCAGCAGTGAATATCTCCGGGATTTAAACACCGGGGAGCTGTTTTTT
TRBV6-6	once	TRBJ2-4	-	CASSRAGSRGGDIQYF	TGTGCCAGCAGCCGCGCCGGATCGAGGGGAGGAGACATTCAGTACTTC
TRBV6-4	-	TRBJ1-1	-	CASSDSDNTEAFF	TGTGCCAGCAGTGACTCGGACAACACTGAAGCTTTCTTT
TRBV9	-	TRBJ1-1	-	CASSVGGGGEAFF	TGTGCCAGCAGCGTAGGGGGGGGAGGGGAAGCTTTCTTT
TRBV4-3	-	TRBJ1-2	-	CASSQIYRSGNGYTF	TGCGCCAGCAGCCAAATATATCGATCGGGGAATGGCTACACCTTC
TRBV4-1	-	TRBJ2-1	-	CASSQDDALGGEQFF	TGCGCCAGCAGCCAAGATGACGCCCTAGGTGGGGAGCAGTTCTTC
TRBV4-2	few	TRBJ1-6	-	CASSPPRDPNSPLHF	TGTGCCAGCAGCCCACCCCGGGACCCGAATTCACCCCTCCACTTT
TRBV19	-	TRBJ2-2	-	CASRTEWHANTGELFF	TGTGCCAGTAGAACTGAATGGCACGCGAACACCGGGGAGCTGTTTTTT
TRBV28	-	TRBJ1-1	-	CATQRGVRNTEAFF	TGTGCCACCCAAAGGGGGGTGAGGAACACTGAAGCTTTCTTT
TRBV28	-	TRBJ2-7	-	CASGSSGNYEQYF	TGTGCCAGCGGCTCCAGCGGAAACTACGAGCAGTACTTC
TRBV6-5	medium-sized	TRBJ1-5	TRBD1	CASSEDRGNQPQHF	TGTGCCAGCAGTGAAGACAGGGGAAATCAGCCCCAGCATTTT
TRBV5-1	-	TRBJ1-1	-	CASSSERMNTEAFF	TGCGCCAGCAGTTCTGAACGCATGAACACTGAAGCTTTCTTT
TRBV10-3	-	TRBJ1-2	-	CAIRKTEGYTF	TGTGCCATCAGAAAGACAGAAGGCTACACCTTC
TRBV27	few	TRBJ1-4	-	CASRRSSDEKLFF	TGTGCCAGCAGGAGGTCGTCGGACGAAAAACTGTTTTTT
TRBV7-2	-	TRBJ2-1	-	CASSRGAYGNEQFF	TGTGCCTCATCCCGGGGGGCTTACGGCAATGAGCAGTTCTTC